This TCR beta chain was profiled in a study of blood T cell repertoires in COVID-19. Study as a whole: Donors in the United States, Italy and Spain gave samples during acute or convalescent COVID-19. The cDNA or gDNA used as material had been derived from T cells, B-cell-depleted T cells, or PBMCs.

In the authors' methods: Estimated nucleated cell counts came from reference gene primer amplification. The repertoire was sequenced with immunoSEQ multiplex PCR; TCRdb's copy has only in-frame clones and lacks some. That table gives V, J and clone size, and the DNA gave D and trimming. The sample includes about 250,000 clones, roughly nine tenths of them seen just once. This CDR3 is 16 amino acids long. Germline V gives CDR1 SGHRS, CDR2 YFSETQ. The V gene end was trimmed by 4 bases and the J gene end by 0 bases; junction bases not matched to a gene: 4. This rearrangement joins TRBV5-1 to TRBJ2-2, with TRBD2 identical over 9 bases. Sequencing was performed on peripheral blood. The clonotype was recovered from a woman aged 60-75 years who had recovered from COVID-19. In nucleotides, the CDR3 is TGCGCCAGCAGCAAAGCGGGGGGCCCGAACACCGGGGAGCTGTTTTTT. Its protein is CASSKAGGPNTGELFF.